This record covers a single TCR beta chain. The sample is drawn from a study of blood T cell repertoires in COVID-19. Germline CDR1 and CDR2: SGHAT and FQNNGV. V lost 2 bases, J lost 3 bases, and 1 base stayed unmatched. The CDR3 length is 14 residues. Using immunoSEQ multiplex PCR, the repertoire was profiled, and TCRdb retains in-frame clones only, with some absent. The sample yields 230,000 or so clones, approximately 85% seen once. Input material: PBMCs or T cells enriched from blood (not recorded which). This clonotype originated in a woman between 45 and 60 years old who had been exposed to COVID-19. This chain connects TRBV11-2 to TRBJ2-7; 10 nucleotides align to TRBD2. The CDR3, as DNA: TGTGCCAGCAGCTTAACTAGCGGGAACTACGAGCAGTACTTC. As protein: CASSLTSGNYEQYF.